This TCR beta chain comes out of a study of T-cell reconstitution after alpha-beta-depleted transplantation in children. Library preparation (for TCRbeta) was performed with unique molecular identifiers. TCRdb passed the PCR reads through MiXCR, listing each CDR3 protein once. This table has more than 450,000 distinct CDR3 sequences, about 18% appearing once. The CDR3 spans 12 residues. Trimming left V 4 bases short and J 6 bases short, with 10 bases between. The clonotype was recovered from a human donor who donated a stem cell graft to a child with acute lymphoblastic leukemia. Sequenced here: PBMCs from the stem cell graft donor, sampled from the stem cell graft. This chain joins TRBV12-3 or TRBV12-4 and TRBJ2-7, with a weak D call TRBD1 (5 bases). CDR3 nucleotides: TGTGCCAGCAGTTGGACACGTTCCGAGCAGTACTTC. Translating it yields CASSWTRSEQYF.